This T cell receptor beta chain was found in a study of cytomegalovirus exposure and HLA in healthy donors. As for the study in general: The roughly 110 validation repertoires were produced on the same platform as the 650 to 800 repertoires of the first cohort. This was reported in a later analysis.

The CDR3 consists of 16 residues. The V gene's germline CDR1 is MNHNY and CDR2 SVGAGI (reference sequence). The V segment lost 6 bases and the J segment 0 bases; nucleotides outside the gene matches: 11. Some clones are missing from TCRdb's copy, which holds only in-frame ones; the method was immunoSEQ multiplex PCR. The sample has 100,000 or so clones, roughly nine tenths seen once. In this sample, this clone turned up once. The TCR sequence derives from a man younger than 35 in good health and CMV-seropositive. This chain joins TRBV6-6 and TRBJ2-7, with 7 bases that match TRBD1. Input material: PBMCs. CDR3 region: CASRPDRELISYEQYF. CDR3 DNA: TGTGCCAGCAGGCCAGACAGGGAACTAATCTCCTACGAGCAGTACTTC.